This T cell receptor beta chain comes out of a study of OX40 agonist ivuxolimab in advanced cancers. The germline gives CDR1 SGHNT, CDR2 YENEEA. The trim removed 1 base at V and 8 bases at J, leaving 6 bases unmatched. This CDR3 region has 15 residues. Repertoires were generated with immunoSEQ multiplex PCR, while TCRdb's copy carries only in-frame clones and drops some. The data show roughly 100,000 clones, with more than 85% seen just once and about 0.27% held by the top ten. This TCR came from an adult with an advanced solid tumor such as melanoma, head and neck, liver or kidney cancer. The rearrangement joins TRBV11-3 to TRBJ2-1; 9 positions agree with TRBD2. Sequenced here: CD4+ or CD8+ T cells sorted from blood, sampled in a trial of the OX40 agonist ivuxolimab. The CDR3 sequence is CASSLVPLAGYEQFF. Here the CDR3 DNA reads TGTGCCAGCAGCTTAGTCCCACTAGCGGGTTATGAGCAGTTCTTC. Variable domain in full (rest from reference TRBV11-3 and TRBJ2-1): EAGVVQSPRYKIIEKKQPVAFWCNPISGHNTLYWYLQNLGQGPELLIRYENEEAVDDSQLPKDRFSAERLKGVDSTLKIQPAELGDSAVYLCASSLVPLAGYEQFFGPGTRLTVL.